This T cell receptor beta chain emerged from a study of stem cell transplantation in POMP-related autoinflammatory disease. Overall study context: Hypothesis: faulty thymoproteasomes impair CD8+ T-cell selection, skewing TRB repertoires.

Study-wide findings and caveats: Patients with PRAID showed a restricted number of unique TRB V-J gene pairings.

The method was immunoSEQ multiplex PCR; TCRdb's version includes in-frame clones alone and lacks a portion of them. In the table there are roughly 32,000 clones, 80% to 90% of which are singletons. Of note for this clone: The antigen is unknown.

PRAID combined immunodeficiency and autoinflammation. The starting material was CD4+ T cells from PBMCs, obtained before stem cell transplantation. The sequence was collected from a human donor with POMP-related autoinflammation and immune dysregulation (PRAID).

CDR3 protein: CASSMTGPAYEQYF. The CDR3 DNA reads TGTGCCAGTAGTATGACGGGACCTGCCTACGAGCAGTACTTC. The V call is TRBV19, the J call TRBJ2-7; possibly TRBD1 or TRBD2 for D (5 bases each). The CDR3 consists of 14 residues. Germline V gene data show CDR1 as LNHDA and CDR2 as SQIVND (reference sequence). V dropped 3 bases and J dropped 2 bases, with 11 bases sitting between them.